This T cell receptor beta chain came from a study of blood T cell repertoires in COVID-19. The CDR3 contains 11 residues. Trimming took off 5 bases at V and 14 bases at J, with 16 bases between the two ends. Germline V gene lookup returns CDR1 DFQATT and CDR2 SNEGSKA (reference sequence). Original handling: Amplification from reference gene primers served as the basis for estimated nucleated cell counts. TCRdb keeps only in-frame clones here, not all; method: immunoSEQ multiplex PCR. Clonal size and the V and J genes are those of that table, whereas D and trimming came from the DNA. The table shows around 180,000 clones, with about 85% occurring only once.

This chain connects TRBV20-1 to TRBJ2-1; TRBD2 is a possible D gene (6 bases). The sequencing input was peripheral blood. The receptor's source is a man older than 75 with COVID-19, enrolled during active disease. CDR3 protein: CSAPLPGGEFF. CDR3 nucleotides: TGCAGTGCTCCCCTCCCAGGCGGGGAGTTCTTC.